This TCR beta chain was sequenced during a study of T cells after posttransplantation cyclophosphamide. Busulfan-fludarabine conditioning, marrow transplant, and cyclophosphamide on days +3 and +4 were administered. V was clipped by 6 bases and J by 3 bases, with 15 bases between them. This CDR3 has 14 residues. CDR1 and CDR2 (germline): SGHNT, YYREEE (reference sequence). Assay: immunoSEQ multiplex PCR; the TCRdb copy retains only in-frame clones and omits some. The repertoire consists of some 20,000 clones, with 74% occurring once and the leading ten covering 25% to 35%. The chain has TRBV5-4 and TRBJ2-5, with D possibly being TRBD1 (6 bases). This receptor was identified in a male patient aged 30 to 39 who received an allogeneic stem cell transplant from a related donor, was CMV-positive, and had acute GVHD only. A share of the T cells may be of graft donor origin. The sequences come from PBMCs, collected after an allogeneic stem cell transplant with post-transplant cyclophosphamide. The CDR3 loop reads CASTIQGPEETQYF. The CDR3 DNA sequence: TGTGCCAGCACCATACAGGGTCCCGAAGAGACCCAGTACTTC.